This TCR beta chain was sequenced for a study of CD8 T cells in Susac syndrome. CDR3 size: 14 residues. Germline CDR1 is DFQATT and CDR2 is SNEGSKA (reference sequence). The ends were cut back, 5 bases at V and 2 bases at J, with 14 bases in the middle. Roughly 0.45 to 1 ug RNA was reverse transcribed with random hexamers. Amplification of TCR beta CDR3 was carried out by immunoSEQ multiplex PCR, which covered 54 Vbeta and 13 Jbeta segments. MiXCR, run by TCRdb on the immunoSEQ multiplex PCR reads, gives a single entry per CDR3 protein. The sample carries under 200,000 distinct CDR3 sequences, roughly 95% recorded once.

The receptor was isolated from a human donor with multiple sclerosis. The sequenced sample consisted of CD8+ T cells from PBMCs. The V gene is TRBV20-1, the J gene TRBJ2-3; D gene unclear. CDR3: CSAALPLNTDTQYF. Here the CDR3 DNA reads TGCAGTGCTGCCCTCCCACTTAACACAGATACGCAGTATTTT.